The present entry profiles one T cell receptor (beta chain) with its context. This clonotype was recorded many times. Its antigen remains unidentified. No per-base quality is available; no much larger clone lies one base away. This sample was taken from a study of CD8 T cells in ankylosing spondylitis (dated by TCRdb to 2016 to 2017). For the wider study: To find TCR variants linked to disease, the study profiled T cell receptor beta repertoires in ankylosing spondylitis patients and healthy donors. Samples of peripheral blood were taken, and for ankylosing spondylitis patients, synovial fluid was collected as well. In total, the full study cohort was made up of 110 or so healthy donors and 25 to 30 ankylosing spondylitis patients. Beyond this particular receptor, the publication reports: Significant enrichment of the disease-linked clones was reported in matched synovial fluid samples from ankylosing spondylitis patients. Some motif variants were previously reported in synovial fluid and blood of reactive arthritis patients, suggesting common disease-initiation mechanisms. The disease-linked clones showed a CD8+ phenotype and occurred at relatively low frequencies in peripheral blood. Blood from ankylosing spondylitis patients appeared to be characterized by a TCR beta motif composed of 7 to 9 highly homologous amino acid variants.

The CDR3 holds 13 amino acids from the cysteine to the phenylalanine. The retained sequence is limited to the CDR3, 39 bases, with the frame set at the first base. Trimming costs V 5 bases and J 1 base, and their ends lie 8 bases apart. CDR1 LNHDA and CDR2 SQIVND were looked up in the germline V gene (reference sequence). The instrument was an Illumina HiSeq 2500. Quantitative 5'-RACE with molecular barcodes was used to prepare TCR beta libraries. The published analysis was carried out like this. A new computational method, built on a probabilistic model of VDJ rearrangement, was used to identify disease-linked TCR variants. TCRdb cleaned the public reads at Q25 with fastp, built clones with MiXCR and kept in-frame beta chains. Rows with a matching CDR3 protein are joined into one entry that keeps the most common DNA and genes. The V and J calls, along with clone size, are taken from TCRdb and not from the paper's own processing. In all, the sample holds 250,000 or so distinct CDR3 sequences, and approximately 12% of those were seen once. Under 8% of the sample is in the top ten clones.

The sequencing input was blood, either unsorted or a sorted T cell fraction (not recorded which). This receptor was taken from a male donor with ankylosing spondylitis or in good health (not recorded which). The sequence links TRBV19 to TRBJ1-1; the D segment cannot be called with confidence. The DNA reads TGTGCCAGTAGTCCCGGGAGGAACACTGAAGCTTTCTTT. It codes for CASSPGRNTEAFF.